The sequence of this T cell receptor beta chain was determined in a study of T cell changes during pregnancy in multiple sclerosis (dated by TCRdb to between 2018 and 2020). Study-wide context: Changes in the T cell repertoire over the course of pregnancy were examined in this study in women with multiple sclerosis.

The method behind the library was the immunoSEQ multiplex PCR assay. Entries here come from immuneACCESS through TCRdb and include only in-frame sequences with V and J called. Some clones fail to appear in such tables; in the studies checked, an unresolved V gene covers under half of the shortfall, and the cause of the remainder is unknown. The sample table shows over 80,000 clones, and about nine tenths are seen once. Under 0.8% of the sample goes to the ten largest clones. As regards this clone: Which antigen it targets is not known. One base away there is no much larger clone; base qualities are not given.

The germline V gene provides CDR1 KGHSH and CDR2 LQKENI. CDR3 length: 14 amino acids, cysteine to phenylalanine. The entry retains the CDR3 DNA only, 42 bases that are in frame from base 1. V lost 3 bases and J lost 10 bases; the stretch between them is 13 bases long. The chain employs TRBV18 and TRBJ1-6; no D gene is confidently identified. Specimen: peripheral blood, collected in the second trimester of pregnancy. This receptor was obtained from a female donor in good health, enrolled as a control in a pregnancy study. For the CDR3, the sequence is CASSPALGRSPLHF. The DNA reads TGTGCCAGCTCACCGGCCCTGGGCCGGTCACCCCTCCACTTT.